Each of the 25 T cell receptor beta chains below was sequenced from the same sample in a study of cytomegalovirus exposure and HLA in healthy donors. Assay used: immunoSEQ multiplex PCR; TCRdb lists only in-frame clones, some missing. This table holds around 100,000 clones, just under 95% found once. The sample comprised PBMCs. Source of these receptors: a woman aged 18-35 years in good health and CMV-seronegative.

The V call is TRBV15, the J call TRBJ1-2, with D possibly matching TRBD1 (5 bases). The germline gives CDR1 LNHNV, CDR2 YYDKDF (reference sequence). V was pared by 1 base and J by 0 bases, with 9 bases between. The CDR3 contains 15 residues. Here the CDR3 DNA reads TGTGCCACCAGCAGAGTGGGGGGAGCTAACTATGGCTACACCTTC. It is translated as CATSRVGGANYGYTF.

This chain joins TRBV9 and TRBJ2-7; 7 nucleotides agree with TRBD1. CDR1 and CDR2 from the germline V gene are SGDLS and YYNGEE. With V trimmed by 5 bases and J by 0 bases, 11 bases remained unmatched. This CDR3 comprises 16 residues. The CDR3 spells CASSYSRDSFSYEQYF. The CDR3 DNA reads TGTGCCAGCAGTTACAGCCGGGACAGCTTCTCCTACGAGCAGTACTTC. The full variable domain, with the rest looked up from reference TRBV9 and TRBJ2-7, is DSGVTQTPKHLITATGQRVTLRCSPRSGDLSVYWYQQSLDQGLQFLIQYYNGEERAKGNILERFSAQQFPDLHSELNLSSLELGDSALYFCASSYSRDSFSYEQYFGPGTRLTVT.

The gene calls are TRBV9 and TRBJ2-3, with D hard to call. V lost 4 bases and J 4 bases, leaving 13 bases between the germline ends. The germline V gene has CDR1 SGDLS and CDR2 YYNGEE. CDR3 length: 14 amino acids. CDR3 region: CASSLIDEADTQYF. In DNA, the CDR3 is TGTGCCAGCAGCCTTATCGACGAGGCAGATACGCAGTATTTT.

Only one count was recorded for this clone. This chain joins TRBV7-9 and TRBJ2-5; no definite D call. The DNA matches TRBJ2-7 better at its end, which makes the J call doubtful. Germline loops: CDR1 SEHNR, CDR2 FQNEAQ (reference sequence). The CDR3 is 12 residues long. CDR3 protein: CASSLVTYEQYF. In DNA, the CDR3 is TGTGCCAGCAGCTTAGTTACCTACGAGCAGTACTTC.

J is TRBJ1-2 and V is TRBV6-1; 9 nucleotides agree with TRBD1. The germline gives CDR1 MNHNS, CDR2 SASEGT. The CDR3 length is 13 residues. The ends lost 6 bases at V and 8 bases at J; junction bases unmatched: 7. CDR3 sequence reads: CASSRQGEGGYTF. CDR3 nucleotides: TGTGCCAGCAGCAGACAGGGGGAAGGGGGCTACACCTTC.

The V and J genes are TRBV6-6 and TRBJ1-2, with a possible D match to TRBD1 (6 bases). The CDR3 is made up of 14 amino acids. The germline V gene has CDR1 MNHNY and CDR2 SVGAGI (reference sequence). V was clipped by 8 bases and J by 8 bases, with 21 bases between them. The CDR3 protein is CASGPTTQGTGYTF. CDR3 bases: TGTGCCAGCGGACCTACGACGCAGGGGACGGGCTACACCTTC.

This chain uses TRBV5-6 with TRBJ1-6, with 8 positions matching TRBD1. CDR1 and CDR2 (germline): SGHDT, YYEEEE. This CDR3 is 16 amino acids long. J was trimmed by 7 bases and V by 3 bases; bases with no gene match: 9. The CDR3, as DNA: TGTGCCAGCAGCTACGGCTCGAGACAGGGGAATTCACCCCTCCACTTT. Its protein product is CASSYGSRQGNSPLHF. The full variable domain, rest sourced from reference TRBV5-6 and TRBJ1-6, is DAGVTQSPTHLIKTRGQQVTLRCSPKSGHDTVSWYQQALGQGPQFIFQYYEEEERQRGNFPDRFSGHQFPNYSSELNVNALLLGDSALYLCASSYGSRQGNSPLHFGNGTRLTVT.

Only one count was recorded for this clone. The chain links TRBV18 to TRBJ2-5; 7 nucleotides align to TRBD2. Trimming at V came to 3 bases and at J to 4 bases, leaving 5 bases not matched to a gene. The CDR3 length is 14 residues. The germline CDR1 and CDR2 sequences are KGHSH and LQKENI. The DNA of the CDR3 is TGTGCCAGCTCACCCCCGCCGGGGGGAGAGACCCAGTACTTC. It specifies CASSPPPGGETQYF. The variable domain in full, completed from reference TRBV18 and TRBJ2-5, reads NAGVMQNPRHLVRRRGQEARLRCSPMKGHSHVYWYRQLPEEGLKFMVYLQKENIIDESGMPKERFSAEFPKEGPSILRIQQVVRGDSAAYFCASSPPPGGETQYFGPGTRLLVL.

The chain links TRBV6-1 to TRBJ1-3, with 8 bases matching TRBD1. V shed 1 base and J 0 bases; nucleotides not matched to a gene: 2. This CDR3 is built from 16 residues. Germline V lookup: CDR1 MNHNS, CDR2 SASEGT. CDR3: CASSEGTGSSGNTIYF. The CDR3, as DNA: TGTGCCAGCAGTGAAGGGACAGGGAGCTCTGGAAACACCATATATTTT.

This clone was seen a single time. The V gene is TRBV6-5, the J gene TRBJ1-6; the match to TRBD1 covers 8 bases. CDR3 length: 14 residues. Germline values: CDR1 MNHEY, CDR2 SVGAGI. Germline trimming cut 5 bases from V and 8 bases from J; bases unmatched to any gene: 5. The CDR3 protein is CASSPPDRDSPLHF. DNA of the CDR3: TGTGCCAGCAGTCCCCCGGACAGGGATTCACCCCTCCACTTT.

This sequence joins TRBV4-2 and TRBJ2-5; 10 bases are shared with TRBD2. CDR3 length: 17 amino acids. J gave up 5 bases and V 0 bases, and 9 bases lay outside the gene matches. Germline V gene data show CDR1 as LGHNA and CDR2 as YNFKEQ. This CDR3 is CASSQDYSSGGWETQYF. The CDR3 nucleotides read TGTGCCAGCAGCCAAGATTATTCTAGCGGGGGTTGGGAGACCCAGTACTTC.

J is TRBJ2-7 and V is TRBV4-3; tentative D call: TRBD2 (6 bases). Germline lookup yields CDR1 LGHNA and CDR2 YSLEER. CDR3 length: 11 amino acids. Trimming removed 3 bases at V and 10 bases at J, with 10 bases between. In DNA, the CDR3 is TGCGCCAGCAGCCACGGGACTGCACAGTACTTC. It translates to CASSHGTAQYF.

This chain connects TRBV9 to TRBJ2-5, with 11 bases identical to TRBD2. Germline values: CDR1 SGDLS, CDR2 YYNGEE. After removal of 2 bases from V and 5 bases from J, the junction contained 5 bases not matched to a gene. The CDR3 runs to 15 residues. CDR3 sequence: CASSVSGGALETQYF. DNA of the CDR3: TGTGCCAGCAGCGTTAGCGGGGGGGCCCTCGAGACCCAGTACTTC. The full variable domain, in which reference TRBV9 and TRBJ2-5 provide the parts outside the CDR3, is DSGVTQTPKHLITATGQRVTLRCSPRSGDLSVYWYQQSLDQGLQFLIQYYNGEERAKGNILERFSAQQFPDLHSELNLSSLELGDSALYFCASSVSGGALETQYFGPGTRLLVL.

The CDR3, as DNA: TGTGCCAGCAGCCCCACCCCCTCGGCTGGAAACACCATATATTTT. It translates to CASSPTPSAGNTIYF. This chain connects TRBV5-4 to TRBJ1-3; the D is unclear. The germline V and J ends were trimmed by 4 bases and 2 bases, with 13 bases remaining between them. The CDR3 is made up of 15 amino acids. Per germline, CDR1 SGHNT and CDR2 YYREEE (reference sequence).

The rearrangement uses TRBV11-2 and TRBJ2-2; tentatively, D is TRBD2 (6 bases). The length of the CDR3 is 15 residues. Trimming removed 3 bases at V and 5 bases at J, with 13 bases between. CDR1 and CDR2 from the germline V gene are SGHAT and FQNNGV. The CDR3: CASSLGGVRTGELFF. CDR3 coding DNA: TGTGCCAGCAGCTTGGGCGGGGTCAGGACCGGGGAGCTGTTTTTT.

The rearrangement uses TRBV29-1 and TRBJ1-1, with TRBD1 as a possible D gene (6 bases). The V end was cut by 7 bases, the J end by 0 bases, with 12 bases between. Germline V gives CDR1 SQVTM, CDR2 ANQGSEA. The CDR3 extends over 13 amino acids. CDR3 protein: CSGNGQLNTEAFF. Here the CDR3 DNA reads TGCAGCGGGAACGGACAGTTGAACACTGAAGCTTTCTTT. Variable domain in full (rest from reference TRBV29-1 and TRBJ1-1): SAVISQKPSRDICQRGTSLTIQCQVDSQVTMMFWYRQQPGQSLTLIATANQGSEATYESGFVIDKFPISRPNLTFSTLTVSNMSPEDSSIYLCSGNGQLNTEAFFGQGTRLTVV.

This chain joins TRBV27 and TRBJ1-2, with D perhaps matching TRBD1 (6 bases). Germline loops: CDR1 MNHEY, CDR2 SMNVEV (reference sequence). This CDR3 has 14 residues. V was pared by 5 bases and J by 2 bases, with 12 bases between. The CDR3 reads CASSPLDRNYGYTF. The CDR3 bases are TGTGCCAGCAGTCCTCTGGACAGAAACTATGGCTACACCTTC.

This chain links TRBV5-4 with TRBJ2-7, with D tentatively TRBD2 (6 bases). Germline-derived CDR1 and CDR2 are SGHNT and YYREEE (reference sequence). The CDR3 covers 14 residues. V shed 1 base and J shed 6 bases, with 14 bases lying between them. CDR3 DNA: TGTGCCAGCAGCTTGTTCGCTAGCGCCGGCGAGCAGTACTTC. Protein: CASSLFASAGEQYF.

J is TRBJ2-5 and V is TRBV6-1; 9 positions agree with TRBD1. From germline, CDR1 is MNHNS and CDR2 SASEGT. The CDR3 covers 15 residues. The V and J ends lost 5 bases and 3 bases, in that order; junction bases with no gene match: 7. DNA for the CDR3: TGTGCCAGCAGTTGGGACAGGGCCTTGGAAGAGACCCAGTACTTC. This encodes CASSWDRALEETQYF.

The V call is TRBV6-1, the J call TRBJ2-5, with 10 bases lining up with TRBD1. There are 14 residues in the CDR3. V lost 6 bases to trimming and J lost 2 bases; unmatched junction nucleotides: 3. The V gene's germline CDR1 is MNHNS and CDR2 SASEGT. The CDR3 region has the DNA TGTGCCAGCAGGGACAGGGGGAATCAAGAGACCCAGTACTTC. It translates to CASRDRGNQETQYF.

CDR3 protein: CASSYNNNQPQHF. CDR3 in DNA: TGTGCCAGCAGTTATAACAACAATCAGCCCCAGCATTTT. The V gene is TRBV6-5, the J gene TRBJ1-5; D ambiguous. V lost 3 bases, J lost 3 bases, and 6 bases lay in between. The germline V gene encodes CDR1 MNHEY and CDR2 SVGAGI. The CDR3 length is 13 residues.

This chain links TRBV5-4 with TRBJ2-3, with 8 nucleotides matching TRBD2. The CDR3 consists of 18 residues. Germline lookup yields CDR1 SGHNT and CDR2 YYREEE (reference sequence). The V segment lost 1 base and the J segment 5 bases; nucleotides outside the gene matches: 15. The CDR3 sequence is CASSLIPMAGGQEDTQYF. The CDR3 DNA is TGTGCCAGCAGCTTGATCCCCATGGCGGGGGGCCAGGAAGATACGCAGTATTTT. Supplemented by reference TRBV5-4 and TRBJ2-3, the full variable domain reads ETGVTQSPTHLIKTRGQQVTLRCSSQSGHNTVSWYQQALGQGPQFIFQYYREEENGRGNFPPRFSGLQFPNYSSELNVNALELDDSALYLCASSLIPMAGGQEDTQYFGPGTRLTVL.

V and J are TRBV2 and TRBJ2-3; perhaps TRBD2 as D (6 bases). Germline V gene data show CDR1 as SNHLY and CDR2 as FYNNEI. The V end was cut by 3 bases, the J end by 5 bases, with 9 bases between. The CDR3 contains 13 residues. CDR3 in DNA: TGTGCCAGCAGTGACGGGAGACGAGATACGCAGTATTTT. This gives the protein CASSDGRRDTQYF.

This chain connects TRBV7-8 to TRBJ2-5; a possible D gene is TRBD1 (6 bases). The CDR3 spans 16 residues. With 5 bases removed from V and 1 base from J, the gap between germline ends came to 17 bases. Germline V CDR1 and CDR2: SGHVS, FQNEAQ. The CDR3 protein is CASSPESTGAQETQYF. CDR3 nucleotide sequence: TGTGCCAGCAGCCCAGAATCGACAGGCGCCCAAGAGACCCAGTACTTC.

This clone was picked up one time. This rearrangement joins TRBV21-1 to TRBJ2-7; the table assigns TRBD2, which was not confirmed against the DNA. TRBV21-1 is noted as a pseudogene. The CDR3 is 16 residues long. CDR3 sequence: CASSAGLAGQIYEQYF. For the CDR3, the DNA is TGTGCCAGCAGCGCAGGACTAGCGGGACAAATCTACGAGCAGTACTTC.